The 27 T cell receptor beta chains presented below share a single source sample, sequenced in a study of glioma-infiltrating T cells. Using RNA template, CDR3s of TCR alpha and beta were amplified with iRepertoire arm-PCR. One entry per CDR3 protein, called by TCRdb with MiXCR from the multiplex PCR reads. The table lists tens of thousands of distinct CDR3 sequences, about a quarter of them singletons. The sample comprised glioma tissue, nonneoplastic brain tissue, or PBMCs (not recorded which). The origin of the receptors is a human donor with low-grade glioma or glioblastoma, undergoing nonglioma brain surgery, or in good health (not recorded which).

Points on this clonotype: A read error is possible here, since a much larger clone lies one base away. The chain recombines TRBV15 with TRBJ2-1, with TRBD2 matching 7 bases. CDR3 length: 18 residues. With V trimmed by 0 bases and J by 12 bases, 20 bases remained unmatched. The germline CDR1 and CDR2 sequences are LNHNV and YYDKDF (reference sequence). Here the CDR3 reads CATSRDIARLAERAGQFF. The CDR3 nucleotides are TGTGCCACCAGCAGAGATATAGCCCGACTAGCTGAGAGGGCTGGGCAGTTCTTC.

In this sample, this clonotype turned up many times. V usage is TRBV20-1 and J usage is TRBJ2-7; tentatively, D is TRBD2 (7 bases). With 6 bases removed from V and 4 bases from J, the gap between germline ends came to 19 bases. Germline values: CDR1 DFQATT, CDR2 SNEGSKA (reference sequence). This CDR3 is 14 amino acids long. The CDR3 spells CSASLGGDTYEQYF. The CDR3 bases are TGCAGTGCATCCCTTGGGGGGGACACATACGAGCAGTACTTC.

The table lists this clonotype with many counts. This chain connects TRBV12-3 or TRBV12-4 to TRBJ1-2; perhaps TRBD1 as D (5 bases). The CDR3 extends over 13 amino acids. With 5 bases removed from V and 6 bases from J, the gap between germline ends came to 13 bases. The CDR3 DNA reads as TGTGCCAGCAGTCCCTACCCGACAGATGGCTACACCTTC. Protein product: CASSPYPTDGYTF.

This clonotype has a handful of counts. This chain uses TRBV7-6 with TRBJ2-2; no clear D. The CDR3 totals 15 residues. Germline lookup yields CDR1 SGHVS and CDR2 FNYEAQ. V lost 4 bases and J 0 bases, leaving 9 bases between the germline ends. CDR3 in DNA: TGTGCCAGCAGCTGGGCAGCGCCGAACACCGGGGAGCTGTTTTTT. Translating gives CASSWAAPNTGELFF.

Ten or more counts support this clonotype. The gene calls are TRBV20-1 and TRBJ2-3, with TRBD2 matching 13 bases. The trim removed 3 bases at V and 3 bases at J, leaving 3 bases unmatched. Looked up from germline, CDR1 is DFQATT and CDR2 is SNEGSKA (reference sequence). The CDR3 extends over 15 amino acids. The CDR3 loop reads CSASGTSGITDTQYF. The CDR3 coding sequence is TGCAGTGCTAGTGGGACTAGCGGGATTACAGATACGCAGTATTTT.

This clonotype came up many times. The rearrangement joins TRBV6-1 to TRBJ2-3, with D perhaps matching TRBD1 (5 bases). The CDR3 is 15 amino acids. Germline CDR1 reads MNHNS; CDR2 reads SASEGT. The V end lost 6 bases, the J end lost 0 bases, and 13 bases lay between the germline ends. The CDR3 DNA reads TGTGCCAGCAGCAGACAGAGGCTTAGCACAGATACGCAGTATTTT. Protein: CASSRQRLSTDTQYF.

There are a few counts of this clonotype. J is TRBJ2-3 and V is TRBV4-1, with a possible D match to TRBD1 (5 bases). V gave up 4 bases and J gave up 0 bases, with 14 bases separating them. Per germline, CDR1 MGHRA and CDR2 YSYEKL. The CDR3 extends over 16 amino acids. The CDR3 loop reads CASSLRQRTSTDTQYF. Written as DNA, the CDR3 is TGCGCCAGCAGCCTACGACAGCGTACTAGCACAGATACGCAGTATTTT.

This clonotype was observed many times. The chain joins TRBV20-1 to TRBJ2-2; 8 nucleotides align to TRBD2. V was clipped by 2 bases and J by 4 bases; unmatched bases: 9. The length of the CDR3 is 16 residues. Germline V CDR1 and CDR2: DFQATT, SNEGSKA (reference sequence). The CDR3 is CSARFSRRGVTGELFF. CDR3 coding DNA: TGCAGTGCTAGATTTAGTAGGCGGGGGGTCACCGGGGAGCTGTTTTTT.

This clonotype was picked up many times. The rearrangement joins TRBV20-1 to TRBJ1-6, with D possibly TRBD1 on 5 matching bases. This CDR3 spans 14 amino acids. CDR1 and CDR2 from the germline V gene are DFQATT and SNEGSKA (reference sequence). V was cut by 1 base and J by 9 bases, with 13 bases left in between. The CDR3 nucleotides read TGCAGTGCTAGAGCTGGTGGGGGAGGTTCACCCCTCCACTTT. It encodes CSARAGGGGSPLHF.

This clonotype was observed many times. The chain joins TRBV7-2 to TRBJ2-1, with D possibly being TRBD1 (6 bases). CDR1 is SGHTA, CDR2 FQGNSA, per germline. This CDR3 contains 15 residues. Deletions cut 5 bases from V and 4 bases from J, with 15 bases between. The CDR3, as DNA: TGTGCCAGCAGCCCGACAGGAGGAGCATACAATGAGCAGTTCTTC. It codes for CASSPTGGAYNEQFF.

This clonotype was seen many times. The V call is TRBV14, the J call TRBJ2-5; 7 bases agree with TRBD1. After removal of 4 bases from V and 1 base from J, the junction contained 9 bases not matched to a gene. The germline CDR1 and CDR2 sequences are SGHDN and FVKESK. The length of the CDR3 is 16 residues. The CDR3 DNA reads as TGTGCCAGCAGCCCCCGACAGGGCCTAATCCAAGAGACCCAGTACTTC. Protein sequence: CASSPRQGLIQETQYF.

This chain connects TRBV19 to TRBJ2-7; D perhaps matches TRBD2 (5 bases). The CDR3 extends over 13 amino acids. Germline V CDR1 and CDR2: LNHDA, SQIVND (reference sequence). Trimming pared 1 base from V and 3 bases from J, leaving 7 bases between. The CDR3 sequence is CASSIAGFYEQYF. CDR3 DNA: TGTGCCAGTAGTATAGCGGGATTCTACGAGCAGTACTTC.

This clonotype was picked up a small number of times. The chain joins TRBV5-4 to TRBJ1-4; D call uncertain. The V gene lost 4 bases and the J gene lost 7 bases, with 17 bases spanning the gap. In germline, CDR1 is SGHNT, CDR2 YYREEE (reference sequence). CDR3 length: 15 residues. The CDR3 region has the DNA TGTGCCAGCAGCCGAAACGGAAAGTCGGGTGAAAAACTGTTTTTT. It specifies CASSRNGKSGEKLFF.

This clonotype was observed many times. The chain links TRBV20-1 to TRBJ2-5; D may match TRBD1 or TRBD2 (5 bases each). This CDR3 is 13 amino acids long. V dropped 0 bases and J dropped 3 bases, with 8 bases sitting between them. Germline V CDR1 and CDR2: DFQATT, SNEGSKA (reference sequence). The CDR3 DNA follows: TGCAGTGCTAGAGAACGGGGCGAAGAGACCCAGTACTTC. Translation gives CSARERGEETQYF.

This clonotype was seen many times. The gene calls are TRBV2 and TRBJ1-2; 7 bases are shared with TRBD1. The germline V gene encodes CDR1 SNHLY and CDR2 FYNNEI. The CDR3 spans 14 residues. The V gene end was trimmed by 6 bases and the J gene end by 1 base; junction bases not matched to a gene: 5. Written as DNA, the CDR3 is TGTGCCAGCAGCCGGGACAGAAGTAACTATGGCTACACCTTC. Translated, it gives CASSRDRSNYGYTF. Looking up the rest from reference TRBV2 and TRBJ1-2 gives the full variable domain: EPEVTQTPSHQVTQMGQEVILRCVPISNHLYFYWYRQILGQKVEFLVSFYNNEISEKSEIFDDQFSVERPDGSNFTLKIRSTKLEDSAMYFCASSRDRSNYGYTFGSGTRLTVV.

Worth noting for this clonotype: A much bigger clone sits one base away, suggesting this may be a read error. The chain couples TRBV7-2 to TRBJ2-3, with a weak D call TRBD2 (7 bases). This CDR3 contains 15 residues. Per germline, CDR1 SGHTA and CDR2 FQGNSA. V was shortened by 1 base and J by 4 bases, with 12 bases between the two germline ends. CDR3 nucleotides: TGTGCCAGCAGCTTAGTGGCGGGGGCGGCAGATACGCAGTATTTT. This gives the protein CASSLVAGAADTQYF.

This clonotype has a count of ten or more. J is TRBJ1-5 and V is TRBV7-8; TRBD1 matches at 8 bases. This CDR3 region has 15 residues. CDR1 is SGHVS and CDR2 is FQNEAQ in the germline V gene. V shed 3 bases and J 8 bases; nucleotides not matched to a gene: 9. The CDR3 protein is CASSLTGAGPEPQHF. Here the CDR3 DNA reads TGTGCCAGCAGCTTGACAGGGGCCGGGCCGGAGCCCCAGCATTTT.

This clonotype occurred a few times. The chain links TRBV12-3 or TRBV12-4 to TRBJ1-2; D is unresolved. The CDR3 extends over 14 amino acids. The V gene lost 3 bases and the J gene lost 8 bases, with 16 bases spanning the gap. CDR3 DNA sequence: TGTGCCAGCAGTTTCTTCCAGGTCGTATACGGCTACACCTTC. Translated: CASSFFQVVYGYTF.

This clonotype was counted ten times or more. This chain links TRBV7-6 with TRBJ2-1; D might be TRBD2 (5 bases). The CDR3 totals 15 residues. Germline CDR1 SGHVS, CDR2 FNYEAQ. V lost 5 bases, J lost 6 bases, and 17 bases lay in between. The CDR3 DNA reads as TGTGCCAGCAGCAGAAGGGTAGGACTGATCAATGAGCAGTTCTTC. This codes for CASSRRVGLINEQFF.

The gene calls are TRBV7-2 and TRBJ2-3, with 9 bases matching TRBD2. V gave up 1 base and J gave up 2 bases; unmatched junction bases: 7. The CDR3 runs 17 residues. Germline CDR1 and CDR2: SGHTA and FQGNSA. The CDR3: CASSLELAGGYTDTQYF. In nucleotides, the CDR3 is TGTGCCAGCAGCTTAGAGTTGGCGGGGGGGTACACAGATACGCAGTATTTT.

This clonotype has ten or more counts. This chain uses TRBV24-1 with TRBJ2-1, with 8 bases identical to TRBD2. The CDR3 is 15 amino acids. V dropped 3 bases and J dropped 4; count of bases not matched to a gene: 4. The germline V gene has CDR1 KGHDR and CDR2 SFDVKD. The CDR3 region is CATSDRSGSYNEQFF. CDR3 coding DNA: TGTGCCACCAGTGATCGGAGCGGGAGTTACAATGAGCAGTTCTTC.

Remarks on this clonotype: Since a much larger clone is just one base distant, this may be a read error. The genes are TRBV27 and TRBJ2-5, with 8 positions matching TRBD1. The germline gives CDR1 MNHEY, CDR2 SMNVEV (reference sequence). The CDR3 totals 15 residues. The ends lost 2 bases at V and 2 bases at J; junction bases unmatched: 4. CDR3 in DNA: TGTGCCAGCAGTTTACAAAGGACAGGGCAAGAGACCCAGTACTTC. Amino acids: CASSLQRTGQETQYF.

Concerning this clonotype: This may stem from a read error, because a much larger clone lies one nucleotide away. As DNA, the CDR3 is TGTGCCAGCAGCTCGCCAGGGACAGGGGATAGGGAAAAACTGTTTTTT. This sequence encodes CASSSPGTGDREKLFF. J is TRBJ1-4 and V is TRBV7-9; the match to TRBD1 covers 10 bases. The germline V gene has CDR1 SEHNR and CDR2 FQNEAQ (reference sequence). V was clipped by 4 bases and J by 8 bases; unmatched bases: 10. The CDR3 sequence is 16 residues long.

In this sample, this clonotype turned up many times. V gene TRBV7-9 combines with J gene TRBJ1-6, with a possible D match to TRBD1 (5 bases). V lost 1 base, J lost 3 bases, and 10 bases lay in between. There are 16 residues in the CDR3. The V gene's germline CDR1 is SEHNR and CDR2 FQNEAQ (reference sequence). CDR3 sequence: CASSLGGNYYNSPLHF. The CDR3 DNA reads as TGTGCCAGCAGCTTAGGGGGCAATTACTATAATTCACCCCTCCACTTT.

This clonotype was seen only a few times. The chain links TRBV10-2 to TRBJ2-1; weak D call: TRBD2 (5 bases). Trimming cost V 3 bases and J 7 bases, with 7 bases left between them. This CDR3 spans 12 amino acids. Germline V gives CDR1 WSHSY, CDR2 SAAADI. The CDR3 DNA is TGCGCCAGCAGTGATGAGCGGAATGAGCAGTTCTTC. Its translation is CASSDERNEQFF.

A remark on this clonotype: A read error may be the cause here, since a much bigger clone is one base away. The chain uses TRBV25-1 and TRBJ2-5; TRBD1 aligns across 7 bases. V was pared by 11 bases and J by 1 base, with 13 bases of the junction left unmatched. CDR3 length: 15 residues. CDR1 is MGHDK and CDR2 is SYGVNS in the germline V gene. The DNA of the CDR3 is TGTGCCTCCGCGAAGGGGACAGTGGGCCAAGAGACCCAGTACTTC. Translation gives CASAKGTVGQETQYF.

There are many counts of this clonotype. This sequence joins TRBV27 and TRBJ1-1, with D perhaps TRBD1 (6 bases). The CDR3 loop spans 15 amino acids. Per the germline V gene, CDR1 is MNHEY and CDR2 is SMNVEV (reference sequence). V lost 6 bases, J lost 4 bases, and 18 bases lay in between. The CDR3, as DNA: TGTGCCAGCAGCCATCCCGGGGGGGCCAGCACTGAAGCTTTCTTT. Translating gives CASSHPGGASTEAFF.